This T cell receptor beta chain comes out of a study of cytomegalovirus exposure and HLA in healthy donors. Remarks on this clone: Its specificity is not known.

Generated by immunoSEQ multiplex PCR, the TCRdb table keeps only in-frame clones and is missing some. The repertoire holds some 160,000 clones, 88% seen once, with roughly 3% in the top ten. Donors came from a validation cohort of some 130 subjects, distinct from the first 666-subject cohort. Germline lookup yields CDR1 MRHNA and CDR2 SNTAGT. The length of the CDR3 is 15 residues. The V gene lost 3 bases and the J gene lost 5 bases, with 16 bases spanning the gap. Study-wide findings and caveats: It was confirmed in vitro that a few of the CMV-associated chains were specific for CMV antigens. The authors enumerated 150 to 200 TCR beta chains as linked to cytomegalovirus. A classifier reportedly called cytomegalovirus status with high sensitivity and specificity.

The chain is built from TRBV6-4 and TRBJ1-1; D may be TRBD1 (5 bases). Sequenced sample: PBMCs. The TCR was taken from a man aged 18-30 years in good health and CMV-seronegative. The CDR3 loop is CASSDQGGVGTEAFF. The CDR3 bases are TGTGCCAGCAGTGATCAGGGCGGGGTTGGGACTGAAGCTTTCTTT.